This T cell receptor (beta chain) derives from a study of follicular helper T cells after annual influenza vaccination. Study-wide background: Some donors were sampled over the 2013-2014, 2014-2015 and 2015-2016 vaccinations. The study, taken as a whole, reports: ICOS+CD38+ cTfh clonality change tracked circulating plasmablast frequency change.

Concerning this clone itself: The target antigen is unknown.

Vaccine contraindications, substance abuse, HIV/AIDS, active malignancy and active illness excluded donors. The assay was immunoSEQ multiplex PCR, and TCRdb's table has in-frame clones only and misses some. The sample includes about 11,000 clones, 65% to 85% of them seen just once. This TCR came from an adult who received the influenza vaccine. Material: CXCR5- memory CD4+ T cells sorted from blood, obtained 6 weeks after influenza vaccination.

The CDR3 bases are TGTGCCAGCAACTCTATCCCGGGACAGGGTTACGAGCAGTACTTC. Encoded protein: CASNSIPGQGYEQYF. J is TRBJ2-7 and V is TRBV6-1; TRBD1 agrees at 9 bases. V shed 7 bases, J shed 4 bases, and the junction held 11 bases outside the gene matches. This CDR3 region has 15 residues. Germline V gene lookup returns CDR1 MNHNS and CDR2 SASEGT.